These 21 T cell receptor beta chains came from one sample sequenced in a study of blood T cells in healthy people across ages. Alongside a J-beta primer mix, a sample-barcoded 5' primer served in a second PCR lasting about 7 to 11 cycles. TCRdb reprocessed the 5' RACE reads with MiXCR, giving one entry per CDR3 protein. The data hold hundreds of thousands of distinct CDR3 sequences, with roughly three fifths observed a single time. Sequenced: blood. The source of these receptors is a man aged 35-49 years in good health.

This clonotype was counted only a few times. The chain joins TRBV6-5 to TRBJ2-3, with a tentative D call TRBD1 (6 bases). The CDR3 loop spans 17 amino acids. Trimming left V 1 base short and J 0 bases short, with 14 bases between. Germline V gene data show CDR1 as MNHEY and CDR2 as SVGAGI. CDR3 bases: TGTGCCAGCAGTTACTTCGGACAGACAACTAGCACAGATACGCAGTATTTT. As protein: CASSYFGQTTSTDTQYF.

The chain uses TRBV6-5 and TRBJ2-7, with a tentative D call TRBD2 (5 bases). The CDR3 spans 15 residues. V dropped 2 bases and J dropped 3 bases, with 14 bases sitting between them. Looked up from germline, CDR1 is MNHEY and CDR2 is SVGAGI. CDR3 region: CASSYAYGENYEQYF. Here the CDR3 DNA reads TGTGCCAGCAGTTACGCATACGGGGAAAACTACGAGCAGTACTTC.

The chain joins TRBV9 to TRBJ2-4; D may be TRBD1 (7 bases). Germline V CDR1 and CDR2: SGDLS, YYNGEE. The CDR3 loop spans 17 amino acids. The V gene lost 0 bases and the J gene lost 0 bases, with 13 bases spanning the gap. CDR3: CASSVAGGTVAKNIQYF. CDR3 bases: TGTGCCAGCAGCGTAGCAGGGGGGACAGTAGCCAAAAACATTCAGTACTTC.

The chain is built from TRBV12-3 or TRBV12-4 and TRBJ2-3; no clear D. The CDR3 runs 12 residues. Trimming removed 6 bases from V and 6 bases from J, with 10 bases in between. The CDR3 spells CASRQTQDTQYF. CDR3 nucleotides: TGTGCCAGCAGACAAACACAGGATACGCAGTATTTT.

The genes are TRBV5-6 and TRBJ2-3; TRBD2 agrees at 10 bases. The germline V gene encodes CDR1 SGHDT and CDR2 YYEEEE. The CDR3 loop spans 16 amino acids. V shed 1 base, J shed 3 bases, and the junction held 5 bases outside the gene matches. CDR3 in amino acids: CASSLSATSGTDTQYF. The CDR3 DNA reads TGTGCCAGCAGCTTGTCGGCGACTAGCGGGACAGATACGCAGTATTTT.

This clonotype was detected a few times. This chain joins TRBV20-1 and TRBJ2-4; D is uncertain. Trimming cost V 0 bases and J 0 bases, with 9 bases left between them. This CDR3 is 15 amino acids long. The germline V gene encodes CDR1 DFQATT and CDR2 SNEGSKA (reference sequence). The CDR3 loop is CSARDLQIAKNIQYF. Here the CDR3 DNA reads TGCAGTGCTAGAGACCTACAAATAGCCAAAAACATTCAGTACTTC.

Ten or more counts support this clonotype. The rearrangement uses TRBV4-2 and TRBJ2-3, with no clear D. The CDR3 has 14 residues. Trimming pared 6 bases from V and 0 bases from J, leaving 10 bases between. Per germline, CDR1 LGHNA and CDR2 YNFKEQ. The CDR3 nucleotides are TGTGCCAGCAGTCTCGAAATAAGCACAGATACGCAGTATTTT. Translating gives CASSLEISTDTQYF.

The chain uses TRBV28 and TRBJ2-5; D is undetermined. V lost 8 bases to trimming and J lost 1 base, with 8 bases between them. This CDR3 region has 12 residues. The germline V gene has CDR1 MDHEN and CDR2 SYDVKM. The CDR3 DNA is TGTGCCAGCGGGTCAGTCCAAGAGACCCAGTACTTC. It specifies CASGSVQETQYF.

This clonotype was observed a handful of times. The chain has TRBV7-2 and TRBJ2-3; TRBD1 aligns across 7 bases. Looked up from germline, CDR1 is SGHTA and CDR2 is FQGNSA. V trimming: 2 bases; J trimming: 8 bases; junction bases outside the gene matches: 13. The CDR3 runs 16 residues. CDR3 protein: CASSLRGSDAGGTQYF. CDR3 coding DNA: TGTGCCAGCAGCTTAAGGGGCAGTGATGCAGGGGGTACGCAGTATTTT.

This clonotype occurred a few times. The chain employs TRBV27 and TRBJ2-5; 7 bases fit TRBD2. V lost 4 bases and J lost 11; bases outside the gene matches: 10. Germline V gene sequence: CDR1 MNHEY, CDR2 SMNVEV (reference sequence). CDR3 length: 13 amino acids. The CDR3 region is CASSSYTGGEQYF. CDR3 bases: TGTGCCAGCAGTTCCTATACGGGAGGAGAGCAGTACTTC.

CDR3 nucleotides: TGCAGTGCTAGAGATCCCCGCCTGACAGGGGCAGGGGAGACCCAGTACTTC. This codes for CSARDPRLTGAGETQYF. J is TRBJ2-5 and V is TRBV20-1; TRBD1 matches 8 bases. The CDR3 length is 17 residues. CDR1 is DFQATT and CDR2 is SNEGSKA in the germline V gene (reference sequence). The junction had 14 bases not matched to a gene; V was cut back by 0 bases and J by 5 bases.

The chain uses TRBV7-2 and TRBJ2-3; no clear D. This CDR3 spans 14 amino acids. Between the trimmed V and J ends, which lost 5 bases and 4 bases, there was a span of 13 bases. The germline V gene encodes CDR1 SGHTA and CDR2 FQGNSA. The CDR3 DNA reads TGTGCCAGCAGCAGTGACTTCGTAGCAGATACGCAGTATTTT. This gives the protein CASSSDFVADTQYF.

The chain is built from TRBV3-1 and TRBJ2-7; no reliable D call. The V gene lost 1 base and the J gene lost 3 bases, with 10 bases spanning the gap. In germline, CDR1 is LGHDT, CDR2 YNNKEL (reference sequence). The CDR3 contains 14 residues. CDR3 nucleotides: TGTGCCAGCAGCCAAGGGCTCCAGTACTACGAGCAGTACTTC. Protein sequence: CASSQGLQYYEQYF.

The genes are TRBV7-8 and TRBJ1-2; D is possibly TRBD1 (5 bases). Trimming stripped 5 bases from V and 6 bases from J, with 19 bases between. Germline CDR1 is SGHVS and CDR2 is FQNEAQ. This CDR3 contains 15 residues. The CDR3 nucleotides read TGTGCCAGCAGCCGGAGACTTAGGGGCGACGATGGCTACACCTTC. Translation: CASSRRLRGDDGYTF.

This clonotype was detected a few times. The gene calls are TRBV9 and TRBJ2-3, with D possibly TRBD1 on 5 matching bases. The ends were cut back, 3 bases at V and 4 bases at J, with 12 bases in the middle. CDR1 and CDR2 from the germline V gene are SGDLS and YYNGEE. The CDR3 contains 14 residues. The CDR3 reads CASSDEEGADTQYF. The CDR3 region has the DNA TGTGCCAGCAGCGATGAGGAAGGGGCAGATACGCAGTATTTT.

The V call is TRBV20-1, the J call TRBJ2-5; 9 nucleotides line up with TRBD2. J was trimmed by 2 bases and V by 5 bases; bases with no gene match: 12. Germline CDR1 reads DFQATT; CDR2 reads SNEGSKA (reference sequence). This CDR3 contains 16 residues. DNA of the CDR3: TGCAGTGCTGCACCGACTAGCGGCCTACGACAAGAGACCCAGTACTTC. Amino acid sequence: CSAAPTSGLRQETQYF.

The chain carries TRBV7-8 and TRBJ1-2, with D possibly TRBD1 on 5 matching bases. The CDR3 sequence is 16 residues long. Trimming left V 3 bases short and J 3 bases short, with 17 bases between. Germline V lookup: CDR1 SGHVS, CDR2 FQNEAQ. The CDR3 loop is CASSLFERGSDYGYTF. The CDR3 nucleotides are TGTGCCAGCAGCTTGTTTGAGAGGGGATCTGACTATGGCTACACCTTC. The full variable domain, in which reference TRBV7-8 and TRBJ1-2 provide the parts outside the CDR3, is GAGVSQSPRYKVAKRGQDVALRCDPISGHVSLFWYQQALGQGPEFLTYFQNEAQLDKSGLPSDRFFAERPEGSVSTLKIQRTQQEDSAVYLCASSLFERGSDYGYTFGSGTRLTVV.

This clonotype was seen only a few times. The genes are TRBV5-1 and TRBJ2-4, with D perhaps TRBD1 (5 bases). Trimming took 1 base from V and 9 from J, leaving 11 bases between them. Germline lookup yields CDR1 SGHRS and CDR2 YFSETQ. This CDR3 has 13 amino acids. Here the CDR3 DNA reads TGCGCCAGCAGCTTGAACAGGCAAAGCATTCAGTACTTC. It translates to CASSLNRQSIQYF.

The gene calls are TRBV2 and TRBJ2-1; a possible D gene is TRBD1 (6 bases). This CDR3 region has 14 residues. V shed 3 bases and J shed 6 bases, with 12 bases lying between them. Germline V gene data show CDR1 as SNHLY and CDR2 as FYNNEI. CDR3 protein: CASSEAGVGNEQFF. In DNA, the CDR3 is TGTGCCAGCAGTGAGGCAGGGGTGGGCAATGAGCAGTTCTTC.

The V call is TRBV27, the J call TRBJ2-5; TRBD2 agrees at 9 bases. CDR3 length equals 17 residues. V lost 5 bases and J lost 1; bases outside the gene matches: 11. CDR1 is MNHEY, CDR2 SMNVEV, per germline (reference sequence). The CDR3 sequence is CASSIIAGVGIQETQYF. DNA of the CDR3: TGTGCCAGCAGTATAATAGCGGGAGTCGGAATCCAAGAGACCCAGTACTTC.

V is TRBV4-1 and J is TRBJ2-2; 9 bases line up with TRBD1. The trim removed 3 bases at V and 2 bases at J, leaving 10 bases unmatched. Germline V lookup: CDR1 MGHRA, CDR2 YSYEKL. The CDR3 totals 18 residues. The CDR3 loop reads CASSHFLGTGPNTGELFF. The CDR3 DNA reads TGCGCCAGCAGCCACTTCCTCGGGACAGGGCCCAACACCGGGGAGCTGTTTTTT.